Each of the 22 T cell receptor beta chains below was sequenced from the same sample in a study of lymphopenia after photon versus proton radiotherapy. Produced via immunoSEQ multiplex PCR; TCRdb's table is partial and in-frame only. Here the sample spans 25,000 to 30,000 clones, 90% being singletons. Source: peripheral blood, taken from a patient treated with photon-based radiotherapy. All receptors derive from a woman aged 45-65 years with cholangiocarcinoma.

The gene calls are TRBV7-2 and TRBJ1-1; possible D gene TRBD1, 6 bases. CDR1 SGHTA and CDR2 FQGNSA come from the germline V gene. Trimming cost V 5 bases and J 9 bases, with 16 bases left between them. The CDR3 loop spans 13 amino acids. The CDR3 reads CASSIGGPTQAFF. CDR3 in DNA: TGTGCCAGCAGCATAGGGGGACCAACGCAAGCTTTCTTT.

The chain recombines TRBV11-3 with TRBJ2-5; no clear D gene. Trimming pared 3 bases from V and 7 bases from J, leaving 12 bases between. Germline assignment: CDR1 SGHNT and CDR2 YENEEA. The CDR3 consists of 13 residues. Written as DNA, the CDR3 is TGTGCCAGCAGCTTTGAGGCCTCAGGGACCCAGTACTTC. Amino acid sequence: CASSFEASGTQYF.

This sequence joins TRBV19 and TRBJ2-3; either TRBD1 or TRBD2 may fit D (5 bases each). V was cut by 3 bases and J by 4 bases, with 11 bases left in between. This CDR3 comprises 14 residues. CDR1 and CDR2 from the germline V gene are LNHDA and SQIVND (reference sequence). The CDR3 bases are TGTGCCAGTAGTATCAGTCGAGGGGCAGATACGCAGTATTTT. The encoded protein is CASSISRGADTQYF.

V usage is TRBV19 and J usage is TRBJ1-2; no reliable D call. CDR1 and CDR2 (germline): LNHDA, SQIVND (reference sequence). CDR3 length: 13 residues. V was trimmed by 1 base and J by 1 base, leaving 4 bases between them. The chain's CDR3 is CASSIGLNYGYTF. Here the CDR3 DNA reads TGTGCCAGTAGTATAGGTCTTAACTATGGCTACACCTTC. Using reference TRBV19 and TRBJ1-2 for the parts outside the CDR3, the full variable domain is DGGITQSPKYLFRKEGQNVTLSCEQNLNHDAMYWYRQDPGQGLRLIYYSQIVNDFQKGDIAEGYSVSREKKESFPLTVTSAQKNPTAFYLCASSIGLNYGYTFGSGTRLTVV.

About this clone itself: At one of its ends the junction is not consistent with the germline gene, which may arise from a read error. This sequence joins TRBV14 and TRBJ2-7; 7 nucleotides align to TRBD1. The germline V gene has CDR1 SGHDN and CDR2 FVKESK. The CDR3 length is 11 residues. CDR3 DNA: TGTGCCAGCAGCCAGAGGGACAGCCCGGACTTC. Translated: CASSQRDSPDF.

The rearrangement links TRBV18 to TRBJ1-1; 7 bases are shared with TRBD1. With 3 bases clipped from V and 4 bases from J, the junction kept 2 bases outside the gene matches. This CDR3 contains 13 residues. Germline CDR1 reads KGHSH; CDR2 reads LQKENI. The CDR3 bases are TGTGCCAGCTCACCCGACAGGGTCACTGAAGCTTTCTTT. This sequence encodes CASSPDRVTEAFF.

The chain is built from TRBV7-2 and TRBJ2-5, with a weak D call TRBD1 (6 bases). Between the trimmed V and J ends, which lost 4 bases and 6 bases, there was a span of 18 bases. The CDR3 runs to 15 residues. The germline V gene has CDR1 SGHTA and CDR2 FQGNSA. CDR3 in amino acids: CASSSGRQVLKTQYF. DNA of the CDR3: TGTGCCAGCAGCTCCGGTCGACAGGTGCTGAAGACCCAGTACTTC.

V gene TRBV29-1 combines with J gene TRBJ2-7; 11 bases fit TRBD2. The junction had 1 base not matched to a gene; V was cut back by 3 bases and J by 0 bases. Germline CDR1 SQVTM, CDR2 ANQGSEA. The CDR3 loop spans 14 amino acids. CDR3 sequence: CSVEGLADSYEQYF. In DNA form, the CDR3 reads TGCAGCGTTGAGGGACTAGCGGACTCCTACGAGCAGTACTTC.

The chain has TRBV27 and TRBJ1-1, with a weak D call TRBD1 (5 bases). Germline CDR1 reads MNHEY; CDR2 reads SMNVEV (reference sequence). The CDR3 has 14 amino acids. Trimming removed 10 bases at V and 6 bases at J, with 21 bases between. CDR3 sequence: CATTPDRGFAEAFF. The DNA for the CDR3 is TGTGCCACTACTCCCGACCGGGGGTTCGCTGAAGCTTTCTTT.

The chain recombines TRBV5-6 with TRBJ1-2; maybe TRBD1 (5 bases). The germline V and J ends were trimmed by 0 bases and 4 bases, with 16 bases remaining between them. The CDR3 contains 16 residues. The germline V gene encodes CDR1 SGHDT and CDR2 YYEEEE. CDR3 in DNA: TGTGCCAGCAGCTTGGTCCGGACCGGGGGTCTCTATGGCTACACCTTC. This encodes CASSLVRTGGLYGYTF.

The genes are TRBV18 and TRBJ1-5, with D unresolved. Germline assignment: CDR1 KGHSH and CDR2 LQKENI. The CDR3 sequence is 13 residues long. V lost 6 bases and J lost 0, with 6 bases in between. CDR3 bases: TGTGCCAGCTCTCCTTATAGCAATCAGCCCCAGCATTTT. It translates to CASSPYSNQPQHF. Full variable domain (remainder filled in from reference TRBV18 and TRBJ1-5): NAGVMQNPRHLVRRRGQEARLRCSPMKGHSHVYWYRQLPEEGLKFMVYLQKENIIDESGMPKERFSAEFPKEGPSILRIQQVVRGDSAAYFCASSPYSNQPQHFGDGTRLSIL.

V is TRBV7-9 and J is TRBJ1-2, with a tentative D call TRBD1 (5 bases). The CDR3 sequence is 15 residues long. Trimming cost V 4 bases and J 1 base, with 13 bases left between them. Germline loops: CDR1 SEHNR, CDR2 FQNEAQ (reference sequence). This CDR3 is CASSSTDKLNYGYTF. The CDR3 DNA is TGTGCCAGCAGCTCGACAGACAAACTTAACTATGGCTACACCTTC.

The chain is built from TRBV7-8 and TRBJ1-5; D is uncertain. This CDR3 has 12 residues. Trimming took off 5 bases at V and 10 bases at J, with 12 bases between the two ends. CDR1 and CDR2 from the germline V gene are SGHVS and FQNEAQ. The CDR3 DNA follows: TGTGCCAGCAGCCCGGTGGGGAGTCCCCAGCATTTT. Translating it yields CASSPVGSPQHF.

The chain joins TRBV5-5 to TRBJ1-6, with D unclear. Looked up from germline, CDR1 is SGHKS and CDR2 is YYEKEE (reference sequence). Trimming cost V 0 bases and J 5 bases, with 12 bases left between them. This CDR3 comprises 16 residues. The CDR3 is CASSLGPTRDNSPLHF. CDR3 DNA: TGTGCCAGCAGCTTGGGACCGACGAGGGATAATTCACCCCTCCACTTT. Full variable domain (outside the CDR3, taken from reference TRBV5-5 and TRBJ1-6): DAGVTQSPTHLIKTRGQQVTLRCSPISGHKSVSWYQQVLGQGPQFIFQYYEKEERGRGNFPDRFSARQFPNYSSELNVNALLLGDSALYLCASSLGPTRDNSPLHFGNGTRLTVT.

This clone has just a few counts. The V call is TRBV2, the J call TRBJ1-2; D uncertain. V was trimmed by 7 bases and J by 4 bases, leaving 4 bases between them. Germline CDR1 and CDR2: SNHLY and FYNNEI. The CDR3 sequence is 10 residues long. CDR3 region: CASNSYGYTF. CDR3 nucleotides: TGTGCCAGCAATTCCTATGGCTACACCTTC. Complete variable domain (other parts from reference TRBV2 and TRBJ1-2): EPEVTQTPSHQVTQMGQEVILRCVPISNHLYFYWYRQILGQKVEFLVSFYNNEISEKSEIFDDQFSVERPDGSNFTLKIRSTKLEDSAMYFCASNSYGYTFGSGTRLTVV.

The chain carries TRBV4-3 and TRBJ2-7, with D possibly TRBD2 on 7 matching bases. The V end lost 0 bases, the J end lost 7 bases, and 13 bases lay between the germline ends. Germline values: CDR1 LGHNA, CDR2 YSLEER. This CDR3 contains 14 residues. CDR3 sequence (DNA): TGCGCCAGCAGCCAAGATGGGGGGGCGTTTGAGCAGTACTTC. Protein: CASSQDGGAFEQYF.

The chain has TRBV27 and TRBJ2-7; 7 bases are a match to TRBD1. Germline CDR1 MNHEY, CDR2 SMNVEV (reference sequence). V was pared by 8 bases and J by 2 bases, with 12 bases of the junction left unmatched. There are 15 residues in the CDR3. In DNA form, the CDR3 reads TGTGCCAGCTCCTCCAGGGGGTGGCGGACCTACGAGCAGTACTTC. Encoded protein: CASSSRGWRTYEQYF.

The chain has TRBV2 and TRBJ2-1, with D unclear. The CDR3 runs 11 residues. Germline V lookup: CDR1 SNHLY, CDR2 FYNNEI. Trimming cost V 8 bases and J 4 bases, with 6 bases left between them. CDR3 sequence (DNA): TGTGCCAGCCTGGAGTACAATGAGCAGTTCTTC. It yields the protein CASLEYNEQFF.

This sequence joins TRBV6-1 and TRBJ2-7; D perhaps matches TRBD2 (5 bases). The CDR3 is 15 amino acids. Trimming removed 4 bases from V and 5 bases from J, with 18 bases in between. The germline V gene has CDR1 MNHNS and CDR2 SASEGT. The CDR3 DNA reads as TGTGCCAGCAGTGGAGGCAGAGGGATTCTAAACGAGCAGTACTTC. Its protein product is CASSGGRGILNEQYF.

The CDR3 protein is CASSVGQAKNSPLHF. The CDR3 DNA sequence: TGCGCCAGCAGCGTGGGACAGGCGAAGAATTCACCCCTCCACTTT. The rearrangement uses TRBV5-1 and TRBJ1-6; 8 bases align to TRBD1. Per the germline V gene, CDR1 is SGHRS and CDR2 is YFSETQ. J was trimmed by 7 bases and V by 4 bases; bases with no gene match: 7. The CDR3 covers 15 residues.

This clone has only one observation. This sequence joins TRBV30 and TRBJ1-1; 7 bases are a match to TRBD1. The junction had 1 base not matched to a gene; V was cut back by 3 bases and J by 3 bases. The CDR3 sequence is 12 residues long. Germline CDR1 reads GTSNPN; CDR2 reads SVGIG (reference sequence). The CDR3: CAWRQGYTEAFF. CDR3 sequence (DNA): TGTGCCTGGAGACAGGGGTACACTGAAGCTTTCTTT.

The CDR3: CASRPRQDYGYTF. The CDR3 DNA follows: TGTGCCAGCAGGCCACGGCAGGACTATGGCTACACCTTC. The rearrangement links TRBV7-9 to TRBJ1-2; D is unclear. V dropped 6 bases and J dropped 3 bases, with 11 bases sitting between them. CDR3 length: 13 amino acids. Germline CDR1 is SEHNR and CDR2 is FQNEAQ (reference sequence). The entire variable domain, with the rest obtained from reference TRBV7-9 and TRBJ1-2, is as follows: DTGVSQNPRHKITKRGQNVTFRCDPISEHNRLYWYRQTLGQGPEFLTYFQNEAQLEKSRLLSDRFSAERPKGSFSTLEIQRTEQGDSAMYLCASRPRQDYGYTFGSGTRLTVV.